The clone carrying this T cell receptor beta chain came up many times. Its antigen is unidentified. The sample originates from a study of T-cell reconstitution after alpha-beta-depleted transplantation in children. Findings and limits, study-wide: By about two months after transplant, alpha-beta T cells reportedly arose from several hundred graft clones that had expanded. The authors attributed T-cell counts and diversity one year after transplant mostly to newly produced T cells.

The library targeted TCRbeta and was prepared with unique molecular identifiers. TCRdb re-called the PCR reads through MiXCR, storing one row per CDR3 protein. The sample lists about 470,000 distinct CDR3 sequences; approximately 42% were seen once. Material: PBMCs, obtained before TCRalphabeta/CD19-depleted stem cell transplant. This TCR was sampled from a girl aged 2 to 9 with aplastic anemia, due to receive a stem cell transplant.

The CDR3 DNA is TGTGCCAGCAGTTTTTTTTTTCGGGCGTTGAACACTGAAGCTTTCTTT. Translation: CASSFFFRALNTEAFF. The genes are TRBV12-3 or TRBV12-4 and TRBJ1-1; no reliable D call. The CDR3 loop spans 16 amino acids. V lost 3 bases to trimming and J lost 0 bases, with 14 bases between them.